The 21 T cell receptor beta chains reported below all come from one sample, sequenced in a study of regulatory T cells in long-lasting Graves disease (dated by TCRdb to 2020 to 2023). The library was obtained by multiplex PCR. These reads were obtained on an Illumina HiSeq 4000. TCR beta libraries were built with iRepertoire HTBI primers and Arm-PCR amplification of CDR3 regions. The public reads were run again by TCRdb, first through fastp at Q25 and then through MiXCR, and only productive beta chains were kept. Each record represents a unique CDR3 protein, reported with the most common genes and DNA among its rows. The sample contains approximately 480,000 distinct CDR3 sequences, roughly 15% of them found a single time. The biggest ten clones account for 12% of the sample. Read against the paper, the sample's time point label means: newly diagnosed GD, antithyroid drugs for less than 3 months. For both TCR sequencing and RNA sequencing, RNA was extracted from PBMCs using TRIzol.

The same specimen was also included in a second study, on T cells in Graves' hyperthyroidism and ophthalmopathy.

Material: peripheral blood mononuclear cells (PBMCs), obtained at new diagnosis, from a patient treated with antithyroid drugs. These receptors originate from a man in his forties with Graves disease. Donor details come from another sample of the same person, matched by shared clones.

CDR3 DNA sequence: TGTGCCAGCAGACTCGGACAGGGTCGGAGTACAGATACGCAGTATTTT. Protein: CASRLGQGRSTDTQYF. V usage is TRBV6-1 and J usage is TRBJ2-3; 8 bases agree with TRBD1. The CDR3 is 16 amino acids. From germline, CDR1 is MNHNS and CDR2 SASEGT. Trimming cost V 6 bases and J 3 bases; bases outside gene matches: 11.

At least ten counts were recorded for this clonotype. The chain uses TRBV24-1 and TRBJ2-7; 10 nucleotides match TRBD1. Germline CDR1 KGHDR, CDR2 SFDVKD. Losses at the gene ends were 12 bases for V and 3 bases for J; bases not matched to a gene: 13. The CDR3 has 15 amino acids. The CDR3 region has the DNA TGTGCCCCGGTGGTCCGTGACAGGGGGCTCTACGAGCAGTACTTC. Its translation is CAPVVRDRGLYEQYF.

This chain connects TRBV24-1 to TRBJ2-1; 7 bases fit TRBD1. Germline CDR1 and CDR2: KGHDR and SFDVKD. CDR3 length: 16 amino acids. With V trimmed by 4 bases and J by 7 bases, 12 bases remained unmatched. The CDR3 coding sequence is TGTGCCACCAGTGACCCATCGGGACAGCTGGGAAATGAGCAGTTCTTC. It is translated as CATSDPSGQLGNEQFF.

The table lists this clonotype with a few counts. This chain joins TRBV20-1 and TRBJ1-2; D ambiguous. The CDR3 consists of 14 residues. Germline V gene lookup returns CDR1 DFQATT and CDR2 SNEGSKA (reference sequence). V was trimmed by 4 bases and J by 4 bases, leaving 16 bases between them. CDR3: CSAILSPSTYGYTF. The CDR3 region has the DNA TGCAGTGCTATCTTGAGCCCTTCGACCTATGGCTACACCTTC.

Concerning this clonotype: This may be a read error, as it is one base from a much larger clone. The chain couples TRBV11-2 to TRBJ1-1; 7 positions match TRBD1. This CDR3 has 15 amino acids. From germline, CDR1 is SGHAT and CDR2 FQNNGV. The CDR3 protein is CVSSLALTGFAEAFF. CDR3 DNA sequence: TGTGTCAGCAGCTTAGCTTTGACAGGGTTCGCTGAAGCTTTCTTT.

This clonotype came up many times. This chain uses TRBV11-2 with TRBJ2-7; D gene unclear. The CDR3 runs 12 residues. The V and J ends lost 5 bases and 3 bases respectively, with 8 bases between them. The V gene's germline CDR1 is SGHAT and CDR2 FQNNGV. The CDR3 reads CASSIPYYEQYF. CDR3 in DNA: TGTGCCAGCAGCATCCCCTACTACGAGCAGTACTTC. Combining the CDR3 with reference TRBV11-2 and TRBJ2-7 gives the whole variable domain EAGVAQSPRYKIIEKRQSVAFWCNPISGHATLYWYQQILGQGPKLLIQFQNNGVVDDSQLPKDRFSAERLKGVDSTLKIQPAKLEDSAVYLCASSIPYYEQYFGPGTRLTVT.

This clonotype was observed many times. The J gene is TRBJ2-1, the V gene TRBV6-1, with 9 positions matching TRBD1. The V gene end was trimmed by 6 bases and the J gene end by 5 bases; junction bases not matched to a gene: 11. Germline values: CDR1 MNHNS, CDR2 SASEGT. CDR3 length: 16 amino acids. CDR3 bases: TGTGCCAGCAGACCCACAGCCGGGACAGGGAACAATGAGCAGTTCTTC. This codes for CASRPTAGTGNNEQFF.

This clonotype was observed many times. This chain connects TRBV6-1 to TRBJ2-2; 10 positions agree with TRBD2. With 4 bases clipped from V and 5 bases from J, the junction kept 7 bases outside the gene matches. Germline CDR1 reads MNHNS; CDR2 reads SASEGT. The CDR3 totals 16 residues. The DNA of the CDR3 is TGTGCCAGCAGTGCCCTAGCGGGAGTTAAGACCGGGGAGCTGTTTTTT. This codes for CASSALAGVKTGELFF.

The rearrangement uses TRBV5-5 and TRBJ2-2; 11 bases agree with TRBD2. After removal of 4 bases from V and 6 bases from J, the junction contained 11 bases not matched to a gene. CDR3 length equals 17 residues. Germline V CDR1 and CDR2: SGHKS, YYEKEE (reference sequence). The CDR3 coding sequence is TGTGCCAGCAGCGTAGCACTAGCGGGAGTAGGGGCCGGGGAGCTGTTTTTT. Protein: CASSVALAGVGAGELFF.

This clonotype showed up just once. V is TRBV20-1 and J is TRBJ1-1, with 8 positions matching TRBD1. The ends lost 6 bases at V and 1 base at J; junction bases unmatched: 7. The CDR3 has 14 amino acids. Germline-derived CDR1 and CDR2 are DFQATT and SNEGSKA (reference sequence). The DNA of the CDR3 is TGCAGTGCAGCGACAGGGGCCAAGAACACTGAAGCTTTCTTT. Encoded protein: CSAATGAKNTEAFF.

This clonotype was recorded many times. The chain has TRBV11-2 and TRBJ2-1; D is possibly TRBD2 (6 bases). The length of the CDR3 is 15 residues. Per the germline V gene, CDR1 is SGHAT and CDR2 is FQNNGV. Trimming shortened V by 5 bases and J by 6 bases, and 17 bases separated the two germline ends. CDR3 protein: CASSAPLAGGNEQFF. The CDR3, as DNA: TGTGCCAGCAGCGCGCCACTAGCTGGGGGCAATGAGCAGTTCTTC.

Many counts were recorded for this clonotype. CDR3 DNA: TGTGCCAGCAGTTTACCCGGGAAAGTCGACGAGCAGTACTTC. As protein: CASSLPGKVDEQYF. V and J are TRBV28 and TRBJ2-7; tentatively, D is TRBD2 (5 bases). Germline CDR1 reads MDHEN; CDR2 reads SYDVKM. The CDR3 sequence is 14 residues long. Trimming took off 2 bases at V and 5 bases at J, with 13 bases between the two ends.

This clonotype was seen repeatedly, ten times or more. The V and J genes are TRBV6-2 or TRBV6-3 and TRBJ2-2; no firm D call. Trimming took off 4 bases at V and 2 bases at J, with 8 bases between the two ends. There are 14 residues in the CDR3. The germline V gene encodes CDR1 MNHEY and CDR2 SVGEGT. Written as DNA, the CDR3 is TGTGCCAGCAGTTCAGGTCGAAACACCGGGGAGCTGTTTTTT. As protein: CASSSGRNTGELFF.

In its sample, this clonotype was seen many times. The chain employs TRBV5-1 and TRBJ1-1; D is undetermined. The germline V gene encodes CDR1 SGHRS and CDR2 YFSETQ. V was pared by 1 base and J by 1 base, with 5 bases between. The CDR3 loop spans 13 amino acids. This chain's CDR3 is CASSLFGNTEAFF. CDR3 DNA sequence: TGCGCCAGCAGCTTGTTCGGGAACACTGAAGCTTTCTTT. Drawing the rest from reference TRBV5-1 and TRBJ1-1, the complete variable domain is KAGVTQTPRYLIKTRGQQVTLSCSPISGHRSVSWYQQTPGQGLQFLFEYFSETQRNKGNFPGRFSGRQFSNSRSEMNVSTLELGDSALYLCASSLFGNTEAFFGQGTRLTVV.

This sequence joins TRBV20-1 and TRBJ1-1; D remains unclear. The CDR3 loop spans 12 amino acids. Trimming pared 6 bases from V and 6 bases from J, leaving 14 bases between. Germline V gene sequence: CDR1 DFQATT, CDR2 SNEGSKA (reference sequence). For the CDR3, the DNA is TGCAGTGCCGAAAAGGACGGCTCTGAAGCTTTCTTT. Translated, it gives CSAEKDGSEAFF.

This clonotype has more than one count but fewer than ten. The chain uses TRBV29-1 and TRBJ2-3; TRBD2 agrees at 7 bases. The CDR3 consists of 14 residues. The germline gives CDR1 SQVTM, CDR2 ANQGSEA. J was trimmed by 4 bases and V by 6 bases; bases with no gene match: 10. CDR3 DNA sequence: TGCAGCGTGAAGTTCAGCGGGATGGCAGATACGCAGTATTTT. This gives the protein CSVKFSGMADTQYF.

The sample holds many counts of this clonotype. V usage is TRBV20-1 and J usage is TRBJ1-5; D is ambiguous. The V and J ends lost 6 bases and 2 bases respectively, with 11 bases between them. Germline loops: CDR1 DFQATT, CDR2 SNEGSKA (reference sequence). The CDR3 is 13 amino acids. DNA of the CDR3: TGCAGTGCCCTGGACCACGGCAATCAGCCCCAGCATTTT. It codes for CSALDHGNQPQHF.

The chain couples TRBV27 to TRBJ2-3; D call uncertain. V was pared by 5 bases and J by 0 bases, with 12 bases between. CDR1 and CDR2 (germline): MNHEY, SMNVEV (reference sequence). The CDR3 totals 15 residues. The CDR3 sequence is CASSHGSPSTDTQYF. CDR3 DNA: TGTGCCAGCAGTCATGGTAGCCCTAGCACAGATACGCAGTATTTT.

This clonotype was picked up many times. V usage is TRBV6-8 and J usage is TRBJ2-7; 7 bases fit TRBD2. The length of the CDR3 is 16 residues. Losses at the gene ends were 6 bases for V and 0 bases for J; bases not matched to a gene: 11. The germline V gene has CDR1 MNHGY and CDR2 SAAAGT. CDR3 residues: CASRSLSGTISYEQYF. The CDR3 DNA reads as TGTGCCAGCAGATCTCTTTCCGGGACTATCTCCTACGAGCAGTACTTC.

CDR3 in DNA: TGTGCCAGCAGACCCAGGGGAATGAACACTGAAGCTTTCTTT. Translation: CASRPRGMNTEAFF. The rearrangement uses TRBV2 and TRBJ1-1, with D possibly being TRBD1 (6 bases). The CDR3 consists of 14 residues. Germline-derived CDR1 and CDR2 are SNHLY and FYNNEI. With 6 bases removed from V and 0 bases from J, the gap between germline ends came to 11 bases.

The sample holds many counts of this clonotype. This rearrangement joins TRBV12-3 or TRBV12-4 to TRBJ2-5; tentatively, D is TRBD1 (6 bases). The CDR3 covers 14 residues. The V and J ends lost 2 bases and 4 bases respectively, with 11 bases between them. The DNA of the CDR3 is TGTGCCAGCAGTTTACACAGGGCAGCAGAGACCCAGTACTTC. Protein: CASSLHRAAETQYF.